Below are 17 T cell receptor beta chains sequenced from a single sample in a study of blood T cell repertoires in COVID-19. Data came from immunoSEQ multiplex PCR; TCRdb stores just in-frame clones and leaves some out. The sample has some 150,000 clones; around nine tenths are singletons. Sequenced sample: peripheral blood. Source of these receptors: a human donor in a cohort sampled during active COVID-19.

The V gene is TRBV5-1, the J gene TRBJ1-2; maybe TRBD1 (6 bases). Germline lookup yields CDR1 SGHRS and CDR2 YFSETQ. This CDR3 region has 13 residues. V shed 4 bases and J shed 9 bases, with 16 bases lying between them. The CDR3 bases are TGCGCCAGCAGCGCCACAGGGTCGGAGAGCTACACCTTC. It yields the protein CASSATGSESYTF.

The rearrangement uses TRBV7-9 and TRBJ2-3, with a possible D match to TRBD2 (5 bases). V gave up 5 bases and J gave up 0 bases, with 21 bases separating them. This CDR3 has 18 residues. The germline gives CDR1 SEHNR, CDR2 FQNEAQ (reference sequence). CDR3 in amino acids: CASSATRPILTSTDTQYF. CDR3 in DNA: TGTGCCAGCAGCGCTACTAGACCGATATTAACTAGCACAGATACGCAGTATTTT.

The chain has TRBV6-4 and TRBJ1-5; TRBD1 matches at 8 bases. With V trimmed by 2 bases and J by 12 bases, 9 bases remained unmatched. Germline V gene sequence: CDR1 MRHNA, CDR2 SNTAGT. The length of the CDR3 is 14 residues. In DNA, the CDR3 is TGTGCCAGCAGTGACCCTCAACGGACAGGGAACCAGCATTTT. Residues: CASSDPQRTGNQHF.

V gene TRBV7-2 combines with J gene TRBJ2-3; TRBD2 matches at 8 bases. The CDR3 is 16 amino acids. CDR1 and CDR2 (germline): SGHTA, FQGNSA. J lost 2 bases, V lost 4 bases, and 8 bases had no gene match. CDR3 residues: CASSWGGAGATDTQYF. In DNA, the CDR3 is TGTGCCAGCAGCTGGGGGGGAGCGGGGGCCACAGATACGCAGTATTTT.

CDR3 sequence: CATSDSGGAYTQYF. The CDR3 nucleotides are TGTGCCACCAGTGATTCCGGGGGGGCTTATACGCAGTATTTT. This sequence joins TRBV24-1 and TRBJ2-3; 8 bases line up with TRBD2. This CDR3 is 14 amino acids long. Trimming removed 2 bases from V and 7 bases from J; junction bases left unmatched: 4. Germline V gene data show CDR1 as KGHDR and CDR2 as SFDVKD.

The CDR3 bases are TGTGCCAGCACCAAAGTCGGGGGGCTGAACACTGAAGCTTTCTTT. Encoded protein: CASTKVGGLNTEAFF. This rearrangement joins TRBV7-9 to TRBJ1-1, with D possibly TRBD1 on 6 matching bases. In germline, CDR1 is SEHNR, CDR2 FQNEAQ (reference sequence). The CDR3 consists of 15 residues. Trimming took off 7 bases at V and 0 bases at J, with 15 bases between the two ends.

This rearrangement joins TRBV3-1 (or the pseudogene TRBV3-2) to TRBJ1-4; 9 positions agree with TRBD1. The CDR3 runs to 15 residues. With 4 bases clipped from V and 5 bases from J, the junction kept 5 bases outside the gene matches. Germline loops: CDR1 LGHDT, CDR2 YNNKEL (reference sequence). The CDR3 protein is CASSLQGQGNEKLFF. DNA of the CDR3: TGTGCCAGCAGCCTACAAGGACAGGGGAATGAAAAACTGTTTTTT.

J is TRBJ1-6 and V is TRBV3-1 (or the pseudogene TRBV3-2); no clear D. The CDR3 extends over 14 amino acids. Trimming took off 3 bases at V and 6 bases at J, with 9 bases between the two ends. Germline V CDR1 and CDR2: LGHDT, YNNKEL (reference sequence). The CDR3 region is CASSQSSSNSPLHF. The CDR3, as DNA: TGTGCCAGCAGCCAGTCCAGTTCTAATTCACCCCTCCACTTT.

This sequence joins TRBV5-4 and TRBJ1-6, with D possibly TRBD1 on 6 matching bases. This CDR3 has 15 residues. Per germline, CDR1 SGHNT and CDR2 YYREEE (reference sequence). Trimming shortened V by 4 bases and J by 2 bases, and 10 bases separated the two germline ends. DNA for the CDR3: TGTGCCAGCAGCCAGGACAGCACCTATAATTCACCCCTCCACTTT. Translation: CASSQDSTYNSPLHF.

The CDR3 DNA reads as TGTGCCAGCAGCAACCCCGGGACAGAGAGGTACGAGCAGTACTTC. It codes for CASSNPGTERYEQYF. The rearrangement joins TRBV7-8 to TRBJ2-7, with TRBD1 identical over 7 bases. The CDR3 is 15 amino acids. The V segment lost 5 bases and the J segment 4 bases; nucleotides outside the gene matches: 11. Germline assignment: CDR1 SGHVS and CDR2 FQNEAQ. The full variable domain, rest sourced from reference TRBV7-8 and TRBJ2-7, is GAGVSQSPRYKVAKRGQDVALRCDPISGHVSLFWYQQALGQGPEFLTYFQNEAQLDKSGLPSDRFFAERPEGSVSTLKIQRTQQEDSAVYLCASSNPGTERYEQYFGPGTRLTVT.

This clone was recorded a few times. This sequence joins TRBV27 and TRBJ1-2, with D perhaps matching TRBD1 (6 bases). The V end lost 3 bases, the J end lost 8 bases, and 13 bases lay between the germline ends. Germline CDR1 MNHEY, CDR2 SMNVEV (reference sequence). The CDR3 is 13 residues long. CDR3 residues: CASSLMWGGGYTF. The CDR3 DNA sequence: TGTGCCAGCAGTTTGATGTGGGGGGGCGGCTACACCTTC.

J is TRBJ2-2 and V is TRBV4-1; 8 nucleotides match TRBD2. Trimming took 3 bases from V and 6 from J; bases not matched to a gene: 9. Germline CDR1 MGHRA, CDR2 YSYEKL. The CDR3 loop spans 16 amino acids. The CDR3 is CASSQLYGRGPGELFF. The CDR3 DNA sequence: TGCGCCAGCAGCCAGCTGTACGGGAGGGGTCCCGGGGAGCTGTTTTTT.

V is TRBV6-5 and J is TRBJ2-5; D ambiguous. The length of the CDR3 is 13 residues. Germline lookup yields CDR1 MNHEY and CDR2 SVGAGI. V gave up 7 bases and J gave up 0 bases, with 9 bases separating them. CDR3 amino acids: CASKIEYQETQYF. DNA of the CDR3: TGTGCCAGCAAAATTGAGTACCAAGAGACCCAGTACTTC.

The chain couples TRBV6-6 to TRBJ1-1; 8 nucleotides align to TRBD1. The V and J ends lost 6 bases and 4 bases, in that order; junction bases with no gene match: 10. Germline V gives CDR1 MNHNY, CDR2 SVGAGI (reference sequence). The CDR3 has 15 amino acids. The CDR3 reads CASRAETGALTEAFF. Here the CDR3 DNA reads TGTGCCAGCAGGGCCGAGACAGGGGCGCTCACTGAAGCTTTCTTT.

The rearrangement uses TRBV19 and TRBJ2-2; 8 bases match TRBD2. The CDR3 is 16 amino acids. Germline trimming cut 7 bases from V and 0 bases from J; bases unmatched to any gene: 7. Germline CDR1 and CDR2: LNHDA and SQIVND (reference sequence). The CDR3 nucleotides are TGTGCCAGTATAACGGCGGGGGGTGCGAACACCGGGGAGCTGTTTTTT. Amino acid sequence: CASITAGGANTGELFF.

The gene calls are TRBV2 and TRBJ2-7; tentatively, D is TRBD2 (6 bases). With 7 bases removed from V and 0 bases from J, the gap between germline ends came to 10 bases. The length of the CDR3 is 13 residues. From germline, CDR1 is SNHLY and CDR2 FYNNEI. This chain's CDR3 is CASIGGSSYEQYF. The CDR3 bases are TGTGCCAGCATTGGGGGGAGCTCCTACGAGCAGTACTTC.

V is TRBV11-3 and J is TRBJ2-2; TRBD1 matches at 11 bases. This CDR3 spans 15 amino acids. Germline CDR1 and CDR2: SGHNT and YENEEA. Trimming cost V 4 bases and J 4 bases; bases outside gene matches: 2. The CDR3 sequence: CASSWDRGTTGELFF. DNA for the CDR3: TGTGCCAGCAGCTGGGACAGGGGGACCACCGGGGAGCTGTTTTTT.